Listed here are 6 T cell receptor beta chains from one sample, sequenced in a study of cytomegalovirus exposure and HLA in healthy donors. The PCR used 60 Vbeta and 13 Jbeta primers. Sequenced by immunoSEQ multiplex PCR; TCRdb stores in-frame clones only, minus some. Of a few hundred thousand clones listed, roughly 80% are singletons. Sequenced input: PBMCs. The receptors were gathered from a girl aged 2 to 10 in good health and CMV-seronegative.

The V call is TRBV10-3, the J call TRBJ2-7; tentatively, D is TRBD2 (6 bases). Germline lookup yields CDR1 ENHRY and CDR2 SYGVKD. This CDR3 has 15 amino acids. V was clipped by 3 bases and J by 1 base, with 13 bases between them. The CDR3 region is CAISDVRAGSYEQYF. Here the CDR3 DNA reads TGTGCCATCAGTGATGTCAGGGCGGGGTCCTACGAGCAGTACTTC.

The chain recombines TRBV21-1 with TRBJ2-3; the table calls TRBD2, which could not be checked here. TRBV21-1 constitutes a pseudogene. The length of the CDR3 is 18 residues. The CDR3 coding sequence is TGTGCCAGCAGCAAAAAACGGGGCGGGGGGGCCCCCACAGATACGCAGTATTTT. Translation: CASSKKRGGGAPTDTQYF.

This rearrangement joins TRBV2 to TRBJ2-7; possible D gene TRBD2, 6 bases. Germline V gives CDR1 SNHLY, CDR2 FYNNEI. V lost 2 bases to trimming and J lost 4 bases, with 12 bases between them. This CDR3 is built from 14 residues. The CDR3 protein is CASSELATIYEQYF. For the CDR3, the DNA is TGTGCCAGCAGTGAACTAGCGACTATTTACGAGCAGTACTTC.

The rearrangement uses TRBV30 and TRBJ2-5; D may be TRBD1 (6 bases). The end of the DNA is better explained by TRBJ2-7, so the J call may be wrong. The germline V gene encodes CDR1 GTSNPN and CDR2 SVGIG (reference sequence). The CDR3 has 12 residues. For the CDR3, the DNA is TGTGCCTGGAGCCTACAGGGCAACGAGCAGTACTTC. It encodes CAWSLQGNEQYF.

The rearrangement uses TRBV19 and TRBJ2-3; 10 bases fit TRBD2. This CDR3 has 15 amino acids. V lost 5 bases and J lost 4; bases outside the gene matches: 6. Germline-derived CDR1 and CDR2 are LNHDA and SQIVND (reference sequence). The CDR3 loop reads CASSVLAGVADTQYF. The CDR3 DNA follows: TGTGCCAGTAGTGTCCTAGCGGGAGTGGCAGATACGCAGTATTTT. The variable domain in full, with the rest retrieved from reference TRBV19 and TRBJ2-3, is DGGITQSPKYLFRKEGQNVTLSCEQNLNHDAMYWYRQDPGQGLRLIYYSQIVNDFQKGDIAEGYSVSREKKESFPLTVTSAQKNPTAFYLCASSVLAGVADTQYFGPGTRLTVL.

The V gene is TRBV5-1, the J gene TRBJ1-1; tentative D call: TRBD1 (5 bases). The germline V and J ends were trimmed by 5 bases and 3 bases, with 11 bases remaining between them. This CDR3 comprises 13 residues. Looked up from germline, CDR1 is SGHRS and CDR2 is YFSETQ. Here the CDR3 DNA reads TGCGCCAGCAGAGGGGATGAATACACTGAAGCTTTCTTT. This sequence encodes CASRGDEYTEAFF.